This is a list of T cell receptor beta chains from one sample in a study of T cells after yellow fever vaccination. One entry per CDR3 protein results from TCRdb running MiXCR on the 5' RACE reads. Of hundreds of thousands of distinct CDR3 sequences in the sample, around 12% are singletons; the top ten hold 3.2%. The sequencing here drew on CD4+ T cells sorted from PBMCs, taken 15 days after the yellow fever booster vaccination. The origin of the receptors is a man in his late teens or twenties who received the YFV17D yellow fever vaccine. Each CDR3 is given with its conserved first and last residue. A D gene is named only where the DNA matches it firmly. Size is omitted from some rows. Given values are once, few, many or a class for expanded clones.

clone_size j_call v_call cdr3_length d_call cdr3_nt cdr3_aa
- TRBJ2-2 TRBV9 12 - TGTGCCAGCAGCGTAGGAGTCGGGGAGCTGTTTTTT CASSVGVGELFF
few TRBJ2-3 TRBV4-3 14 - TGCGCCAGCAGCCAGAGTTCTGTGGCAGATACGCAGTATTTT CASSQSSVADTQYF
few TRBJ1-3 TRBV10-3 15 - TGTGCCATCAGCAAAGACGGGAGCTCTGGAAACACCATATATTTT CAISKDGSSGNTIYF
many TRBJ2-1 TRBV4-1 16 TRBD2 TGCGCCAGCAGCCAAGTACGGGGGGGCCTTTTCAATGAGCAGTTCTTC CASSQVRGGLFNEQFF
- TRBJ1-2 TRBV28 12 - TGTGCCAGCGGGGGGTATTTGCGTGGCTACACCTTC CASGGYLRGYTF
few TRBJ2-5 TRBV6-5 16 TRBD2 TGTGCCAGCAGTTACTCCTCGGGGGGGAACGGCGAGACCCAGTACTTC CASSYSSGGNGETQYF
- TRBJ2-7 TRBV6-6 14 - TGTGCCAGCAGTTACCGTCCGGGCGGGGGCCAGCAGTACTTC CASSYRPGGGQQYF
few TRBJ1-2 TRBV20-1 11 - TGCAGTGCTCTAGGGCGGTATGGCTACACCTTC CSALGRYGYTF
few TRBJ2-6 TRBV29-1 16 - TGCAGCGTTCAGAGACAGTTAGTCTCTGGGGCCAACGTCCTGACTTTC CSVQRQLVSGANVLTF
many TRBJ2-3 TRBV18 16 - TGTGCCAGCTCACCAGTTTATGGGGGGTCCGCAGATACGCAGTATTTT CASSPVYGGSADTQYF
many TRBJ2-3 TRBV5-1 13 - TGTGCCAGCAGACGAACTAGCACAGATACGCAGTATTTT CASRRTSTDTQYF
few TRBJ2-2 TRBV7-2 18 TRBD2 TGTGCCAGCAGCCAACGCGGCGGGGGGAACACAAACACCGGGGAGCTGTTTTTT CASSQRGGGNTNTGELFF
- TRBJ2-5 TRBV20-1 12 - TGCAGTGCCCAGAACTCCAAAGAGACCCAGTACTTC CSAQNSKETQYF
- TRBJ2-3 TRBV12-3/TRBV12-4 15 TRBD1 TGTGCCAGCAGCCCAAGGGACAGTCCGTATGCTACGCAGTATTTT CASSPRDSPYATQYF
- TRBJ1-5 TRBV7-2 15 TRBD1 TGTGCCAGCAGCTTTTCAGGGGGAGGGCATCAGCCCCAGCATTTT CASSFSGGGHQPQHF
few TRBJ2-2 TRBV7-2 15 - TGTGCCAGCAGATTTAGAGGGGGGGACACCGGGGAGCTGTTTTTT CASRFRGGDTGELFF
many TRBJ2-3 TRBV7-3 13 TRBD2 TGTGCCAGCAGCTTACGGGAGGCAGATACGCAGTATTTT CASSLREADTQYF
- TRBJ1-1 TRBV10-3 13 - TGTGCCATCAGCCTACAGGGTCCCACTGAAGCTTTCTTT CAISLQGPTEAFF